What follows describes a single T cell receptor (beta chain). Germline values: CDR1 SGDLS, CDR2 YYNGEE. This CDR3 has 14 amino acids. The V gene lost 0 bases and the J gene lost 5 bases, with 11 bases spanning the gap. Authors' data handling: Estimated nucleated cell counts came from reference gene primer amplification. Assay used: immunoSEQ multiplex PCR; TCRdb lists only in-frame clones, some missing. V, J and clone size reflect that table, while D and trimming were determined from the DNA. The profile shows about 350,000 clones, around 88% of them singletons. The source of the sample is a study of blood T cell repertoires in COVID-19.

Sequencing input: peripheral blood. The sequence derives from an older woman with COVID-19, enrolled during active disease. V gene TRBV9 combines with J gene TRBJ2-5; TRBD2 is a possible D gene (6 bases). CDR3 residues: CASSVVSSAETQYF. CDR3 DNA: TGTGCCAGCAGCGTAGTATCTAGCGCGGAGACCCAGTACTTC. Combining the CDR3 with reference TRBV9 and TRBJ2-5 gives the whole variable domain DSGVTQTPKHLITATGQRVTLRCSPRSGDLSVYWYQQSLDQGLQFLIQYYNGEERAKGNILERFSAQQFPDLHSELNLSSLELGDSALYFCASSVVSSAETQYFGPGTRLLVL.